The clone carrying this TCR beta chain was recorded a few times. Time point here: patch test 2, 6 weeks after DPC sensitization. Treatment indicated: therapeutic diphenylcyclopropenone sensitization with weekly scalp DPC. These data come from a study of human T cells and chemical hapten exposure. The germline CDR1 and CDR2 sequences are GTSNPN and SVGIG (reference sequence). The CDR3 runs 15 residues. Trimming removed 2 bases from V and 1 base from J, with 11 bases in between. MiXCR was run by TCRdb on the RACE reads, yielding one entry per CDR3 protein. The sample gives about 140,000 distinct CDR3 sequences, roughly 10% of which show up once; 1.3% to 1.5% is in the top ten.

This receptor was taken from a woman between 50 and 59 years old with alopecia areata. Some clones in this sample may be carry-over from other donors' samples. The specimen comprised whole blood, sampled in connection with sensitization to the hapten diphenylcyclopropenone (DPC). The V gene is TRBV30, the J gene TRBJ1-4; possible D gene TRBD1, 5 bases. The CDR3 coding sequence is TGTGCCTGGAGTCCCCCAGGGAAAACTAATGAAAAACTGTTTTTT. Encoded protein: CAWSPPGKTNEKLFF.